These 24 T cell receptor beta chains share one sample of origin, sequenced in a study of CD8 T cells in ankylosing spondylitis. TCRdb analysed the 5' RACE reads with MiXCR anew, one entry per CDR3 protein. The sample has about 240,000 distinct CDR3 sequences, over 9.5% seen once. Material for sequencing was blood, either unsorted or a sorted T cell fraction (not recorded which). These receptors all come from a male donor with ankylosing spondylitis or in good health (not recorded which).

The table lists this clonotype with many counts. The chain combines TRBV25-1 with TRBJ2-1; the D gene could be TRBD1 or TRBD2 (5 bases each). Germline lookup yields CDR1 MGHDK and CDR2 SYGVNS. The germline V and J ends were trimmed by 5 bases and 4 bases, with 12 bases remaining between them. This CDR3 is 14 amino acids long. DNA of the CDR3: TGTGCCAGCAGTCCCGGGGACGAGTACAATGAGCAGTTCTTC. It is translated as CASSPGDEYNEQFF.

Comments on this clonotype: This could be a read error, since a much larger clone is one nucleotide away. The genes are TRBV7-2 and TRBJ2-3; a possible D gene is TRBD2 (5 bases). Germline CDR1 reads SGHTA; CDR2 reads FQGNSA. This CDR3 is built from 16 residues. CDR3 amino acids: CVSSLSLGSHPDTQYF. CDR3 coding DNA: TGTGTCAGCAGCTTGTCCTTAGGGAGTCACCCAGATACGCAGTATTTT.

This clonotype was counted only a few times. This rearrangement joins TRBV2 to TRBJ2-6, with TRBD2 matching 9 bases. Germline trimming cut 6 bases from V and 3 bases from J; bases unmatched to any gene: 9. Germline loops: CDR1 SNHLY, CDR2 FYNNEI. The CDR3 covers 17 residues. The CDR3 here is CASRYVAGVHGANVLTF. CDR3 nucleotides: TGTGCCAGCAGATACGTAGCGGGAGTACATGGGGCCAACGTCCTGACTTTC.

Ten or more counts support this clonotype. This CDR3 reads CASSLEGSGADEQFF. CDR3 nucleotide sequence: TGTGCCAGCAGCTTAGAAGGTAGCGGGGCCGATGAGCAGTTCTTC. V and J are TRBV7-7 and TRBJ2-1; 8 bases fit TRBD2. The CDR3 sequence is 15 residues long. Germline lookup yields CDR1 SSHAT and CDR2 FNYEAQ (reference sequence). V trimming: 1 base; J trimming: 8 bases; junction bases outside the gene matches: 7.

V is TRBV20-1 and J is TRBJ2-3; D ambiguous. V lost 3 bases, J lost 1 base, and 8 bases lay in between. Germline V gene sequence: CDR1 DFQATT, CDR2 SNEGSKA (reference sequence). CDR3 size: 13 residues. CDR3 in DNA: TGCAGTGCTAGGAATCTGCGCACAGATACGCAGTATTTT. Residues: CSARNLRTDTQYF.

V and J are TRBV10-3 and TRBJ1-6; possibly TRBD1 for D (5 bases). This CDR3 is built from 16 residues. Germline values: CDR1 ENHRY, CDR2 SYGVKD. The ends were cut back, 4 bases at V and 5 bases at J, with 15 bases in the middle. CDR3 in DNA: TGTGCCATCAGTGTACGAGGGGCCGGGGATAATTCACCCCTCCACTTT. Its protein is CAISVRGAGDNSPLHF.

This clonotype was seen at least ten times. The CDR3 nucleotides are TGTGCCAGTTCTCCGGGACAGGGTCTCGGGGGCTACGAGCAGTACTTC. This translates into CASSPGQGLGGYEQYF. V gene TRBV25-1 combines with J gene TRBJ2-7; TRBD1 matches at 9 bases. V dropped 9 bases and J dropped 3; count of bases not matched to a gene: 15. This CDR3 is built from 16 residues. Germline CDR1 reads MGHDK; CDR2 reads SYGVNS.

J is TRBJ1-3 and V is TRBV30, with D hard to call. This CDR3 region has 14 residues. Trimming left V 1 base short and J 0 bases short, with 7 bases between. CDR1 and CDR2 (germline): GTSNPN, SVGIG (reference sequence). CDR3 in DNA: TGTGCCTGGAGTGGGCGGACCTCTGGAAACACCATATATTTT. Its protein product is CAWSGRTSGNTIYF.

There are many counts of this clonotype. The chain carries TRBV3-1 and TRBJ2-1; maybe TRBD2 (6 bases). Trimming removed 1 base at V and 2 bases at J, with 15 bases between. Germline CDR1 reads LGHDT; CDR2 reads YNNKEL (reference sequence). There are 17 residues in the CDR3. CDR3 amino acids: CASSQGQLEGPYNEQFF. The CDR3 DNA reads TGTGCCAGCAGCCAAGGGCAGTTGGAGGGCCCCTACAATGAGCAGTTCTTC.

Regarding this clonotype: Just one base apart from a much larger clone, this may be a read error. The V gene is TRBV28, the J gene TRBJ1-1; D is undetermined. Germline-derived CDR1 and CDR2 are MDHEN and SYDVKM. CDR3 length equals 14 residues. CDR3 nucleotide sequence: TGTGTCAGCAGTTTATCGAGCATGAACACTGAAGCTTTCTTT. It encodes CVSSLSSMNTEAFF.

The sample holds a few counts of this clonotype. The CDR3 loop is CSAIAGTGGAHGYTF. The CDR3 DNA is TGCAGTGCCATCGCCGGGACAGGGGGCGCACATGGCTACACCTTC. V and J are TRBV20-1 and TRBJ1-2, with TRBD1 matching 12 bases. With V trimmed by 6 bases and J by 6 bases, 11 bases remained unmatched. This CDR3 spans 15 amino acids. Germline V gene data show CDR1 as DFQATT and CDR2 as SNEGSKA (reference sequence).

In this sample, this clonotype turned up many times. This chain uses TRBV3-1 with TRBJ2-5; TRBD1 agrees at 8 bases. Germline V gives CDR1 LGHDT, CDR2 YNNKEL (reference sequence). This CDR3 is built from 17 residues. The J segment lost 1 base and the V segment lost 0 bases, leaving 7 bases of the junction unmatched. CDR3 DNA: TGTGCCAGCAGCCAAGAGTTTACAGGGGGTTTCCAAGAGACCCAGTACTTC. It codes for CASSQEFTGGFQETQYF.

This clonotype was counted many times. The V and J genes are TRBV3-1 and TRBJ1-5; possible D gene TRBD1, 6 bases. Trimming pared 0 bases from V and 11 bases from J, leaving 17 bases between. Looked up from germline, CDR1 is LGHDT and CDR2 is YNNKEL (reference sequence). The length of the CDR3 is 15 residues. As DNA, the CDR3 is TGTGCCAGCAGCCAAGAGTTACAGGGTATTCCGGCCCAGCATTTT. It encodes CASSQELQGIPAQHF.

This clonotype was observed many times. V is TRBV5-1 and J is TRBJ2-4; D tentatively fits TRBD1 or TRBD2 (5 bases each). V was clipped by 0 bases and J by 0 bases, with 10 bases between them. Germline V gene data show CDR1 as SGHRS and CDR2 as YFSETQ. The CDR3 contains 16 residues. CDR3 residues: CASSLGTGTAKNIQYF. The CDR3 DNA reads TGCGCCAGCAGCTTGGGGACGGGGACAGCCAAAAACATTCAGTACTTC.

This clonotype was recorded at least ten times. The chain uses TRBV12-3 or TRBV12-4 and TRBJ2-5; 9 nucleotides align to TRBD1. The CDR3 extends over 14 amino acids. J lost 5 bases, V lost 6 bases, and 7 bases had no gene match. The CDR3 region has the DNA TGTGCCAGCAGCCGCGGACAGGGGCTGGAGACCCAGTACTTC. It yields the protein CASSRGQGLETQYF.

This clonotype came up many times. CDR3 residues: CSAFRRGLSQETQYF. Written as DNA, the CDR3 is TGCAGTGCTTTCAGACGTGGACTGTCACAAGAGACCCAGTACTTC. V is TRBV20-1 and J is TRBJ2-5; weak D call: TRBD2 (5 bases). The CDR3 totals 15 residues. Germline CDR1 reads DFQATT; CDR2 reads SNEGSKA (reference sequence). V dropped 5 bases and J dropped 2 bases, with 18 bases sitting between them.

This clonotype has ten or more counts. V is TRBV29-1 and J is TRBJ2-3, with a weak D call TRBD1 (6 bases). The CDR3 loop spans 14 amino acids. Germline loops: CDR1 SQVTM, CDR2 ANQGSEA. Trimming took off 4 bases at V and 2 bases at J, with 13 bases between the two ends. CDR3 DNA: TGCAGCGTTGCCAGGACAGATTTCACAGATACGCAGTATTTT. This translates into CSVARTDFTDTQYF.

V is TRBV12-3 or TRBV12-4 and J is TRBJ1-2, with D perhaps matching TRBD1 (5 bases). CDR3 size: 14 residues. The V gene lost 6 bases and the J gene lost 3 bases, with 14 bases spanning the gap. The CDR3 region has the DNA TGTGCCAGCAGACCCGGGACGGGATACTATGGCTACACCTTC. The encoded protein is CASRPGTGYYGYTF.

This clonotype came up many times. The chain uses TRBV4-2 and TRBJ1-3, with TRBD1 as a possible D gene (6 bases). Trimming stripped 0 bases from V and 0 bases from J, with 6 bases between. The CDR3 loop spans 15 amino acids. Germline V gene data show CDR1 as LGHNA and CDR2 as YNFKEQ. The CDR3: CASSQEDSSGNTIYF. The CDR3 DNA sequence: TGTGCCAGCAGCCAAGAGGACAGCTCTGGAAACACCATATATTTT.

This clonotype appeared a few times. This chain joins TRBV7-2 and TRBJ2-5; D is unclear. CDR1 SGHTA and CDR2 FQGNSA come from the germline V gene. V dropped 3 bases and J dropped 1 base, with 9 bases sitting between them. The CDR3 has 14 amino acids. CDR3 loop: CASSLETVQETQYF. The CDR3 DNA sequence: TGTGCCAGCAGCTTGGAAACTGTCCAAGAGACCCAGTACTTC.

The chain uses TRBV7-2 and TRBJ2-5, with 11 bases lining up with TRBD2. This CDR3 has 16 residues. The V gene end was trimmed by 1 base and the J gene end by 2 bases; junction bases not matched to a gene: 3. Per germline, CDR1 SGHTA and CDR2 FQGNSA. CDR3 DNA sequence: TGTGCCAGCAGCTTAGTCGGGACTAGCGGACAAGAGACCCAGTACTTC. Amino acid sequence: CASSLVGTSGQETQYF.

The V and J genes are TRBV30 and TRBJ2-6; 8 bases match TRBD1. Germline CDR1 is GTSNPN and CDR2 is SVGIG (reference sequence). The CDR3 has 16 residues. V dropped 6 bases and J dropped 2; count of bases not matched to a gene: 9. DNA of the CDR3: TGTGCCTGCGCCGGACAGGGAAGGCCTGGGGCCAACGTCCTGACTTTC. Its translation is CACAGQGRPGANVLTF.

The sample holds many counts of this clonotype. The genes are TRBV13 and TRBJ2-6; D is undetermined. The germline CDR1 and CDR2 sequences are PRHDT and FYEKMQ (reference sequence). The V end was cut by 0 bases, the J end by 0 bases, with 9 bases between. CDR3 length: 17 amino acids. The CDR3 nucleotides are TGTGCCAGCAGCTTAGGACAGACGTACTCTGGGGCCAACGTCCTGACTTTC. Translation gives CASSLGQTYSGANVLTF.

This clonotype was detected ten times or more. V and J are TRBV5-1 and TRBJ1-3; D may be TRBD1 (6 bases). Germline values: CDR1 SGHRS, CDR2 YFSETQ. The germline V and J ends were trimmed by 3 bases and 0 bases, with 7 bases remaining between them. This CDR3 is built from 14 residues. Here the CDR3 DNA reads TGCGCCAGCAGCTCGGACAGCTCTGGAAACACCATATATTTT. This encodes CASSSDSSGNTIYF.